What follows describes a single TCR beta chain. These data come from a study of tumour-infiltrating T cells in Burkitt lymphoma. For the study at large: Repertoire clonality predicted overall and progression-free survival.

This table comes from immunoSEQ multiplex PCR, and its TCRdb copy is limited to in-frame clones, with some not included. The table shows about 4,900 clones, with roughly 11% occurring only once. Germline assignment: CDR1 WNHNN and CDR2 SYGVQD (reference sequence). V was clipped by 4 bases and J by 0 bases, with 6 bases between them. There are 13 residues in the CDR3. Source material: tumor tissue. The sequence came from a human donor with diffuse large B-cell lymphoma. V gene TRBV10-1 combines with J gene TRBJ1-1; D is unclear. The CDR3 loop is CASSVDLNTEAFF. The DNA for the CDR3 is TGCGCCAGCAGTGTGGACCTGAACACTGAAGCTTTCTTT.